This T cell receptor beta chain was captured by sequencing in a study of CD8+ T cells in alopecia areata (dated by TCRdb to 2017 to 2018). The study in broad terms: In both human patients and the C3H/HeJ mouse model, the study applied high-throughput TCRbeta sequencing to look at T cell clonal expansion in alopecia areata. Scalp clonality was compared across normal scalp (n=4), patchy alopecia areata scalp (n=8), and alopecia totalis/universalis scalp (n=8). Human TCRbeta sequencing covered scalp tissue and sorted CD4+ and CD8+ peripheral blood T cells from patchy and totalis/universalis alopecia areata patients and healthy controls. The RNA source kit depended on sample type: the PAXgene miRNA kit for fixed scalp, the miRNeasy kit for PBMCs, and the RNeasy kit for mouse skin. TCRbeta CDR3 regions were amplified by immunoSEQ multiplex PCR using 35 Vbeta forward and 13 Jbeta reverse primers.

V ends up 3 bases short and J 1 base short, with an unmatched junction base count of 7. The CDR3 runs 16 amino acids, cysteine and phenylalanine included. Left in the record is the CDR3 DNA by itself, 48 bases read in frame from the first base. Based on the germline V gene (reference sequence), the CDR1 and CDR2 sequences are MNHEY and SMNVEV. On this clone: Its antigen is unknown. It has no much larger one-base neighbor in the sample; base qualities were not kept.

PBMCs were separated by density centrifugation and stained for CD3, CD4 and CD8, after which CD4+ and CD8+ T cells were sorted on a FACSAria. Scalp biopsies and blood samples were obtained from unaffected controls. What the study reported, not specific to this receptor: Compared with normal scalp, lesional scalp, particularly in alopecia totalis/universalis, had higher clonality and more expanded CD8+ clones, which suggests antigenic drive. Shared TCR sequences between patients were less evident than in mice, which may be partly attributable to HLA diversity in the patient population. Unlike mouse skin, where gammadelta T cells dominate, normal human skin contains resident alphabeta T cells that get sequenced too, which complicates analysis of the scalp TCR repertoire.

Library creation used the immunoSEQ multiplex PCR assay. RNA was extracted from all samples and reverse transcribed into cDNA, which served as template for TCR sequencing. First-strand cDNA was synthesized using SuperScript III with a 2:1 mix of oligo-dT and random hexamers. A synthetic immune receptor repertoire was used to measure amplification bias, and any remaining bias was corrected computationally. From the authors' description of their analysis: Raw reads were preprocessed for error removal, and CDR3 was defined according to IMGT conventions as running from the conserved cysteine to phenylalanine. To get clonality, Shannon entropy was normalized by log2 of the number of productive unique TCRs and the result was subtracted from 1. Whether each scalp clone was CD4 or CD8 was inferred by checking scalp TCRbeta sequences against the CD4 and CD8 repertoires from sorted blood. This immuneACCESS table, as held by TCRdb, lists in-frame sequences with V and J called but not all clones. Of the missing ones, under half trace to an unresolved V gene in checked studies; the others have no known cause. V and J calls and clone size are given by that table; D and trimming were obtained from the DNA. Counted in this sample were 120,000 to 150,000 clones; 62% of them appeared once. The ten largest account for 35% to 45% of the sample.

The rearrangement combines TRBV27 with TRBJ2-3, with 7 middle bases fitting TRBD1. Sequencing used CD8+ T cells sorted from blood. The TCR comes from a human donor in good health. The CDR3 amino acid sequence is: CASSFFGQAGTDTQYF. The DNA sequence is TGTGCCAGCAGTTTCTTCGGACAGGCAGGCACAGATACGCAGTATTTT.